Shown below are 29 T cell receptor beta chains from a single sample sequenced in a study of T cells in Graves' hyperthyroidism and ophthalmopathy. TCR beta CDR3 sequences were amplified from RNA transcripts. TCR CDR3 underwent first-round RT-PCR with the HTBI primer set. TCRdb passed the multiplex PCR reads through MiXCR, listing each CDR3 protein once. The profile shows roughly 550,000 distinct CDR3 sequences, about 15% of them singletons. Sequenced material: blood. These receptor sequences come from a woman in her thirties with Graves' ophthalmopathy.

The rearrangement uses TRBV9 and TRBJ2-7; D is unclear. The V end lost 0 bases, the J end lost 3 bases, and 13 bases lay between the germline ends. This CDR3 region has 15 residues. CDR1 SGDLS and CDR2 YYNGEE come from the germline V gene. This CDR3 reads CASSVGYGPIYEQYF. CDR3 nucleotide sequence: TGTGCCAGCAGCGTAGGGTACGGGCCGATCTACGAGCAGTACTTC.

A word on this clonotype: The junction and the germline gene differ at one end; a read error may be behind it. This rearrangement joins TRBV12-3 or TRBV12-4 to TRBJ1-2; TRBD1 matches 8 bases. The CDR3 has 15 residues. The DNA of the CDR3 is TGTGCCAGCAGTAGACCGGGACAGGTATTCTATGGCTACGCCTTC. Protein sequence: CASSRPGQVFYGYAF.

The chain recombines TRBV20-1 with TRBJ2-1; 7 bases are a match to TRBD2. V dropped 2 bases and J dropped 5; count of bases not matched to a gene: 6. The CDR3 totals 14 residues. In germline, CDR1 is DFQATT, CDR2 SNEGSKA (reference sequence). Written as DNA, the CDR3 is TGCAGTGCTAGAACCCGGACTAGTAACAATGAGCAGTTCTTC. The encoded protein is CSARTRTSNNEQFF.

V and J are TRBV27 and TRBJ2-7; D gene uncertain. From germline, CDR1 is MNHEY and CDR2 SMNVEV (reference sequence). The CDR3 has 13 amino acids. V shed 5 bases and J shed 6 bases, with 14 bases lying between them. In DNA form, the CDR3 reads TGTGCCAGCAGTCCGCCCCTTCTCGGCGAGCAGTACTTC. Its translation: CASSPPLLGEQYF.

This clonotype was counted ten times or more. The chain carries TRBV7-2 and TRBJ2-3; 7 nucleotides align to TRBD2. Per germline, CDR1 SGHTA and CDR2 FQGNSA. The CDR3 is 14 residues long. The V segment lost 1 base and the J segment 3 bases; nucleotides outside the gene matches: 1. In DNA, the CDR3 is TGTGCCAGCAGCTTAGGGCGGGGGACAGATACGCAGTATTTT. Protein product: CASSLGRGTDTQYF.

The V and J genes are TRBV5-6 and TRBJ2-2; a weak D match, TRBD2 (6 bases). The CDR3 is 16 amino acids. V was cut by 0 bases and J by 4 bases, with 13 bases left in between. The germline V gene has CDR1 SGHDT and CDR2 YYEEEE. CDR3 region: CASSLVQGLGTGELFF. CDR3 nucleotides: TGTGCCAGCAGCTTGGTCCAGGGACTGGGCACCGGGGAGCTGTTTTTT.

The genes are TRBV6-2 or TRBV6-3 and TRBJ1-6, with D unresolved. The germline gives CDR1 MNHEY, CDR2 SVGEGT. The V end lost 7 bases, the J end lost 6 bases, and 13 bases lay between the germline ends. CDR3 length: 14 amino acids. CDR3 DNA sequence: TGTGCCAGCACTAACATCGAACCTAATTCACCCCTCCACTTT. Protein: CASTNIEPNSPLHF.

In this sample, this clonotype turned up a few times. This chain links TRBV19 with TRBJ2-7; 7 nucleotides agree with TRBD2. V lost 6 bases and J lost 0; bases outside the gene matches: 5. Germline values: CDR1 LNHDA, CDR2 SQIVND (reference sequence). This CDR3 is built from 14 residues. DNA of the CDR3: TGTGCCAGTAGACGGGGAGGGAGCTCCTACGAGCAGTACTTC. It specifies CASRRGGSSYEQYF.

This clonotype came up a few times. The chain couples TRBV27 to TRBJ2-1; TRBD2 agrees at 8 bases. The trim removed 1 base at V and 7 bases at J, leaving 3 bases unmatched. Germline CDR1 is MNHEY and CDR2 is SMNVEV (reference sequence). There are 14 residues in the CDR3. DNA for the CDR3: TGTGCCAGCAGTTTATTATCTAGCGGGAATGAGCAGTTCTTC. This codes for CASSLLSSGNEQFF.

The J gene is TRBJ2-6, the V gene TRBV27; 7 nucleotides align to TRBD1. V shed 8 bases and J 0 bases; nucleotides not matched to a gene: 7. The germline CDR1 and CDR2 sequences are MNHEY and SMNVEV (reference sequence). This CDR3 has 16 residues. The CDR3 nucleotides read TGTGCCAGCCACACACAGGGGCCCTCTGGGGCCAACGTCCTGACTTTC. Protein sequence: CASHTQGPSGANVLTF. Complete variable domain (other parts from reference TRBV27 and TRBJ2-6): EAQVTQNPRYLITVTGKKLTVTCSQNMNHEYMSWYRQDPGLGLRQIYYSMNVEVTDKGDVPEGYKVSRKEKRNFPLILESPSPNQTSLYFCASHTQGPSGANVLTFGAGSRLTVL.

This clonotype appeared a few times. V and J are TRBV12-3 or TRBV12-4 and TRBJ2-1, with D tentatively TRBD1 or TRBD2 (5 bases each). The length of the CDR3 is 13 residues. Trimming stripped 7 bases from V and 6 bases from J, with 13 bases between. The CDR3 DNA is TGTGCCAGCACCAGAGGGACCCGCAATGAGCAGTTCTTC. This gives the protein CASTRGTRNEQFF.

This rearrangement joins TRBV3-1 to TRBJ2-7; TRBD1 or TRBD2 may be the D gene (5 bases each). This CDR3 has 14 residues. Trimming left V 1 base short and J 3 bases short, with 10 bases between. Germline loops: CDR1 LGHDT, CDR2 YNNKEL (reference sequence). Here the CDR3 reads CASSQGDRLYEQYF. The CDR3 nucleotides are TGTGCCAGCAGCCAAGGGGACCGCCTCTACGAGCAGTACTTC.

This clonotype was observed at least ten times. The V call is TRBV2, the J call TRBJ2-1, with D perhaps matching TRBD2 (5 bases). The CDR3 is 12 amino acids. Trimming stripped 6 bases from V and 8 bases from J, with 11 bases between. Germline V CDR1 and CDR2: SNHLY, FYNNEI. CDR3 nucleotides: TGTGCCAGCAGAGGAAAGGAGGATGAGCAGTTCTTC. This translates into CASRGKEDEQFF.

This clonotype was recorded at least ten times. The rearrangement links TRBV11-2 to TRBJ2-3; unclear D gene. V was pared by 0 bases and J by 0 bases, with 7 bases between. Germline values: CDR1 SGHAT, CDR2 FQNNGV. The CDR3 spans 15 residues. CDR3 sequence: CASSLEPSSTDTQYF. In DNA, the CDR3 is TGTGCCAGCAGCTTAGAGCCCTCGAGCACAGATACGCAGTATTTT. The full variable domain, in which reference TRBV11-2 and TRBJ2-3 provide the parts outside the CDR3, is EAGVAQSPRYKIIEKRQSVAFWCNPISGHATLYWYQQILGQGPKLLIQFQNNGVVDDSQLPKDRFSAERLKGVDSTLKIQPAKLEDSAVYLCASSLEPSSTDTQYFGPGTRLTVL.

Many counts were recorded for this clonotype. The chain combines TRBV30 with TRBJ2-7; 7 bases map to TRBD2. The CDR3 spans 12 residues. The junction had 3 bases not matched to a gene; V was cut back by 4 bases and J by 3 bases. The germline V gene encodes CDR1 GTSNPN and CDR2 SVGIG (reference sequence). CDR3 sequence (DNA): TGTGCCTGGACTAGCGGTAACTACGAGCAGTACTTC. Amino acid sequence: CAWTSGNYEQYF.

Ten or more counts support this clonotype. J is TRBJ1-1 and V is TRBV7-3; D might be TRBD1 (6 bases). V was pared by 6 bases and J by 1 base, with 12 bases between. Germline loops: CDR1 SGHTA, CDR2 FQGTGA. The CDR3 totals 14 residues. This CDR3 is CASSDVDRNTEAFF. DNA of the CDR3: TGTGCCAGCAGTGATGTGGACAGGAACACTGAAGCTTTCTTT.

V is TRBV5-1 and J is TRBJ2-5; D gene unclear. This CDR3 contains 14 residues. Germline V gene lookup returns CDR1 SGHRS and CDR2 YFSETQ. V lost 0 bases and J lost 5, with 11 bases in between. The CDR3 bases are TGCGCCAGCAGCTTGGGTCCCAACGAGGAGACCCAGTACTTC. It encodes CASSLGPNEETQYF.

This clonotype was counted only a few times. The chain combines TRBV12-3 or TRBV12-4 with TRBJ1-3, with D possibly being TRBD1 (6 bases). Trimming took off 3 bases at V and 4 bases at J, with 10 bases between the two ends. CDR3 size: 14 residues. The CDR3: CASSLGGPGNTIYF. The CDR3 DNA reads TGTGCCAGCAGTTTGGGGGGCCCAGGAAACACCATATATTTT.

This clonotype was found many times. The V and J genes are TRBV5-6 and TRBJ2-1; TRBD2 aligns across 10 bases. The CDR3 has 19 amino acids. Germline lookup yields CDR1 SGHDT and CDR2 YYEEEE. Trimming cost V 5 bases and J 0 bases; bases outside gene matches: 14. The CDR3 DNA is TGTGCCAGCAGTTTTTCCGGGACTAGCGCCTATAACTCCTACAATGAGCAGTTCTTC. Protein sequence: CASSFSGTSAYNSYNEQFF.

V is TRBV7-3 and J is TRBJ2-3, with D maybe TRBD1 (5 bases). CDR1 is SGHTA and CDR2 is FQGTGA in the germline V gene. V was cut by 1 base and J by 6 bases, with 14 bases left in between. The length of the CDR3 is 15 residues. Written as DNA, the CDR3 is TGTGCCAGCAGCTTAAACCCCCCACAGGAGGATACGCAGTATTTT. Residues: CASSLNPPQEDTQYF.

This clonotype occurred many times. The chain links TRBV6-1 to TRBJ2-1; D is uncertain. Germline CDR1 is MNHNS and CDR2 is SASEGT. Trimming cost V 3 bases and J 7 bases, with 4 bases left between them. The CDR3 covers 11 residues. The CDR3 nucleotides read TGTGCCAGCAGTGACGTAAATGAGCAGTTCTTC. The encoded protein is CASSDVNEQFF.

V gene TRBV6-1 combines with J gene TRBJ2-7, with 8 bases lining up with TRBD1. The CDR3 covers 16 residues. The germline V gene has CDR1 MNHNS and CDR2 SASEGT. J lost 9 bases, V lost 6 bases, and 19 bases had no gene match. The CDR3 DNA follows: TGTGCCAGCAGCCATATGTTAACCCCGGACAGGGCGGGGCAGTACTTC. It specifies CASSHMLTPDRAGQYF.

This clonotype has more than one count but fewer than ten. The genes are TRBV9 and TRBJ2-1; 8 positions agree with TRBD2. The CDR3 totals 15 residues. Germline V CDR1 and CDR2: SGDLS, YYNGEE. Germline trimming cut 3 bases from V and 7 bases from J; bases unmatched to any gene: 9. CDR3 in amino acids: CASSGPGLGRNEQFF. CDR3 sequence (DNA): TGTGCCAGCAGCGGACCGGGACTAGGAAGGAATGAGCAGTTCTTC.

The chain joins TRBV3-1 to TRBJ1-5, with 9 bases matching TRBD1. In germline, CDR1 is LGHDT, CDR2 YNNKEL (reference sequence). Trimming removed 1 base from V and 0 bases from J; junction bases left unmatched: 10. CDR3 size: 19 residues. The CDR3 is CASSQARDRAIYSNQPQHF. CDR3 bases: TGTGCCAGCAGCCAAGCCCGGGACAGGGCTATCTATAGCAATCAGCCCCAGCATTTT.

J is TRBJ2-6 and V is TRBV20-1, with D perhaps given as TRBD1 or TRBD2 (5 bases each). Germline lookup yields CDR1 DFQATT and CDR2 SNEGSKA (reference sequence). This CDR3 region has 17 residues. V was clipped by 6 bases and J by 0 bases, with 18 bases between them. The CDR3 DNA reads TGCAGTGCCCTGGGCCGGGACGGACTCTCTGGGGCCAACGTCCTGACTTTC. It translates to CSALGRDGLSGANVLTF.

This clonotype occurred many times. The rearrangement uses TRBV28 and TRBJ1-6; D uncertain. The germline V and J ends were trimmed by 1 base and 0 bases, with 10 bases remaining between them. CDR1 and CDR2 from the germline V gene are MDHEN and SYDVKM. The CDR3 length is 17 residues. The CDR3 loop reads CASSLFVRSSYNSPLHF. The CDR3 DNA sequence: TGTGCCAGCAGTTTATTTGTCAGGAGCTCCTATAATTCACCCCTCCACTTT.

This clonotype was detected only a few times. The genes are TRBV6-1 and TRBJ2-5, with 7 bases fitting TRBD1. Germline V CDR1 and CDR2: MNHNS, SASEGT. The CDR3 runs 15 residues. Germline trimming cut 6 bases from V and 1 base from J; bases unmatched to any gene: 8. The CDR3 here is CASRSRQGSQETQYF. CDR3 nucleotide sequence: TGTGCCAGCAGGTCTAGACAGGGATCCCAAGAGACCCAGTACTTC.

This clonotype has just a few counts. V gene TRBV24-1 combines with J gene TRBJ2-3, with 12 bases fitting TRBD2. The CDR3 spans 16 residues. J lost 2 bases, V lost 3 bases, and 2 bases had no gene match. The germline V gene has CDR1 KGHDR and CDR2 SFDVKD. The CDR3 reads CATSDRTSGDTDTQYF. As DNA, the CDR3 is TGTGCCACCAGTGATCGGACTAGCGGGGACACAGATACGCAGTATTTT.

The CDR3 spells CASSQDRQANEKLFF. The CDR3 bases are TGTGCCAGCAGCCAAGATCGGCAGGCTAATGAAAAACTGTTTTTT. The chain carries TRBV4-2 and TRBJ1-4, with D uncertain. CDR1 is LGHNA and CDR2 is YNFKEQ in the germline V gene. Trimming removed 0 bases from V and 3 bases from J, with 8 bases in between. The CDR3 spans 15 residues.